Included here is one TCR beta chain sequence, with context. No antigen is known for it. The data derive from a study of cytomegalovirus exposure and HLA in healthy donors. Study results and caveats: According to the study, 150 to 200 TCR beta chains were cytomegalovirus-associated. There were some V segments, including TRBV6-2 and TRBV6-3, excluded as indistinguishable. A later analysis associated 15,000 to 20,000 TCR beta sequences with HLA alleles at a 0.05 false discovery rate.

Germline CDR1 reads MNHEY; CDR2 reads SMNVEV (reference sequence). V lost 10 bases and J lost 8; bases outside the gene matches: 9. The CDR3 extends over 14 amino acids. Primers for the PCR totalled 60 Vbeta and 13 Jbeta. This table comes from immunoSEQ multiplex PCR, and its TCRdb copy is limited to in-frame clones, with some not included. The sample has 95,000 to 150,000 clones, about 74% seen once. The sequence was collected from a woman aged 50 to 65 in good health and CMV-seropositive. What was sequenced was PBMCs. The rearrangement links TRBV27 to TRBJ2-1; 12 positions agree with TRBD2. CDR3 protein: CATALAGGRDEQFF. DNA of the CDR3: TGTGCCACCGCGCTAGCGGGGGGGCGGGATGAGCAGTTCTTC.